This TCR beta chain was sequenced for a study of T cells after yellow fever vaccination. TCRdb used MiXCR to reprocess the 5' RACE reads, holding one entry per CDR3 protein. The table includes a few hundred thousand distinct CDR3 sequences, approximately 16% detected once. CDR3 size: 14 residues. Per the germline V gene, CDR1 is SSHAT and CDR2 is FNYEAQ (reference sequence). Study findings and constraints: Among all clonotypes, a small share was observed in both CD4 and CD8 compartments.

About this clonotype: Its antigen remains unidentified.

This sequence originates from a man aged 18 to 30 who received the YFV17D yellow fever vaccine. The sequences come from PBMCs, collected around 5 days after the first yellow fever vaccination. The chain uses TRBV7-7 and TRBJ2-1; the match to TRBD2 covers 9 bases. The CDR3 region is CARGNSGGYNEQFF. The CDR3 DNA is TGTGCTAGGGGAAATAGCGGGGGTTACAATGAGCAGTTCTTC.